Below, 27 T cell receptor beta chains from the same sample are listed, as sequenced in a study of shared clonotypes between healthy human individuals (dated by TCRdb to 2019 to 2021). Libraries were built with the immunoSEQ multiplex PCR assay. TCRdb re-hosts the immuneACCESS table, in-frame sequences only. Its copies lack some clones; in the studies checked, an unresolved V gene accounts for under half of them, and the cause for the rest is not known. This sample comprises around 440,000 clones, 60% to 80% of them detected only once. Approximately 12% of the sample is taken by the ten largest. Sequenced material: PBMCs. These receptor sequences come from a woman aged 40 to 50 in good health. Some clones in this sample may be carry-over from other donors' samples.

The chain recombines TRBV5-6 with TRBJ2-5; 14 bases match TRBD2. The CDR3 runs 16 residues. The germline CDR1 and CDR2 sequences are SGHDT and YYEEEE. Losses at the gene ends were 4 bases for V and 5 bases for J; bases not matched to a gene: 7. The CDR3 DNA is TGTGCCAGCAGCCCGACTAGCGGGAGGGCCCGTGAGACCCAGTACTTC. It encodes CASSPTSGRARETQYF.

The chain couples TRBV6-1 to TRBJ2-1, with D uncertain. The CDR3 runs 15 residues. Germline CDR1 reads MNHNS; CDR2 reads SASEGT. Trimming shortened V by 1 base and J by 15 bases, and 22 bases separated the two germline ends. The CDR3 DNA is TGTGCCAGCAGTGAAGAGCCGCCTCCTAGTTTCCATCGGTTCTTC. This gives the protein CASSEEPPPSFHRFF.

This clone was seen a few times. The conserved closing phenylalanine or tryptophan is absent in this CDR3, likely reflecting a read error. J is TRBJ2-7 and V is TRBV5-1, with 8 bases lining up with TRBD2. The junction had 10 bases not matched to a gene; V was cut back by 4 bases and J by 4 bases. In germline, CDR1 is SGHRS, CDR2 YFSETQ. The CDR3 contains 15 residues. The CDR3 DNA reads TGCGCCAGCAGCACCGCCGGGACTAGATCATACGAGCAGTACCTC. Translated, it gives CASSTAGTRSYEQYL.

The chain recombines TRBV2 with TRBJ2-6; 7 bases line up with TRBD1. The germline V gene has CDR1 SNHLY and CDR2 FYNNEI. The CDR3 loop spans 16 amino acids. V lost 3 bases to trimming and J lost 4 bases; unmatched junction nucleotides: 6. The CDR3 DNA sequence: TGTGCCAGCAGTGAGACAGGGCTGACCGGGGCCAACGTCCTGACTTTC. This sequence encodes CASSETGLTGANVLTF.

The V and J genes are TRBV30 and TRBJ2-1; 9 bases align to TRBD1. The CDR3 length is 18 residues. Germline CDR1 reads GTSNPN; CDR2 reads SVGIG (reference sequence). The J segment lost 5 bases and the V segment lost 0 bases, leaving 14 bases of the junction unmatched. The CDR3 bases are TGTGCCTGGAGTGTACAGGTTGTGGGGACAGGGTATCACAATGAGCAGTTCTTC. Its protein is CAWSVQVVGTGYHNEQFF. The variable domain in full, completed from reference TRBV30 and TRBJ2-1, reads SQTIHQWPATLVQPVGSPLSLECTVEGTSNPNLYWYRQAAGRGLQLLFYSVGIGQISSEVPQNLSASRPQDRQFILSSKKLLLSDSGFYLCAWSVQVVGTGYHNEQFFGPGTRLTVL.

The table lists this clone with a few counts. The chain joins TRBV7-6 to TRBJ2-2, with TRBD2 as a possible D gene (6 bases). The germline V gene has CDR1 SGHVS and CDR2 FNYEAQ. This CDR3 is 16 amino acids long. Trimming stripped 2 bases from V and 2 bases from J, with 12 bases between. In nucleotides, the CDR3 is TGTGCCAGCAGCTTATTGGGGGGATTTAACACCGGGGAGCTGTTTTTT. Translating it yields CASSLLGGFNTGELFF. Filled out from reference TRBV7-6 and TRBJ2-2, the complete variable domain reads GAGVSQSPRYKVTKRGQDVALRCDPISGHVSLYWYRQALGQGPEFLTYFNYEAQQDKSGLPNDRFSAERPEGSISTLTIQRTEQRDSAMYRCASSLLGGFNTGELFFGEGSRLTVL.

A remark on this clone: A far larger clone is off by one base, so a read error is likely. The CDR3 DNA is TGTGCCACCAGCAGGAATCTCGATAGCAGTCAGCCCCAGCATTTT. Translating gives CATSRNLDSSQPQHF. The chain has TRBV15 and TRBJ1-5; no firm D call. The CDR3 totals 15 residues. Looked up from germline, CDR1 is LNHNV and CDR2 is YYDKDF (reference sequence).

This sequence joins TRBV29-1 and TRBJ2-1, with 10 nucleotides matching TRBD2. V lost 0 bases and J lost 9; bases outside the gene matches: 8. The CDR3 extends over 15 amino acids. The germline V gene has CDR1 SQVTM and CDR2 ANQGSEA. In nucleotides, the CDR3 is TGCAGCGTTGAAGATAGGGCTAGCGGGAGAAGTGAGCAGTTCTTC. Protein sequence: CSVEDRASGRSEQFF.

This chain uses TRBV4-3 with TRBJ1-1; possibly TRBD1 for D (5 bases). Germline V gene sequence: CDR1 LGHNA, CDR2 YSLEER. The CDR3 is made up of 15 amino acids. Trimming pared 3 bases from V and 2 bases from J, leaving 13 bases between. In DNA, the CDR3 is TGCGCCAGCAGCCAGGGGGAGTACGGTAACACTGAAGCTTTCTTT. Amino acid sequence: CASSQGEYGNTEAFF.

V and J are TRBV30 and TRBJ1-1; 10 bases match TRBD1. CDR3 length: 15 amino acids. The germline CDR1 and CDR2 sequences are GTSNPN and SVGIG (reference sequence). V was pared by 4 bases and J by 0 bases, with 5 bases of the junction left unmatched. The CDR3 here is CAWMDRGTMNTEAFF. The CDR3 region has the DNA TGTGCCTGGATGGACAGGGGGACGATGAACACTGAAGCTTTCTTT.

V usage is TRBV27 and J usage is TRBJ1-1, with D maybe TRBD1 (6 bases). CDR3 size: 15 residues. The germline V and J ends were trimmed by 1 base and 1 base, with 10 bases remaining between them. CDR1 is MNHEY and CDR2 is SMNVEV in the germline V gene (reference sequence). The CDR3 coding sequence is TGTGCCAGCAGTTTATGGCAGACAGGGAACACTGAAGCTTTCTTT. Translated, it gives CASSLWQTGNTEAFF.

The gene calls are TRBV28 and TRBJ2-1; D is uncertain. CDR3 length: 16 residues. V shed 2 bases and J shed 0 bases, with 11 bases lying between them. Germline V gene lookup returns CDR1 MDHEN and CDR2 SYDVKM. CDR3 residues: CASSLLALSSYNEQFF. The DNA of the CDR3 is TGTGCCAGCAGTTTACTCGCGCTGAGCTCCTACAATGAGCAGTTCTTC.

Comment on this clone: This specimen includes other DNA sequences encoding the same CDR3. The V call is TRBV5-1, the J call TRBJ2-2; TRBD1 matches at 7 bases. The CDR3 consists of 15 residues. V gave up 3 bases and J gave up 0 bases; unmatched junction bases: 2. Per germline, CDR1 SGHRS and CDR2 YFSETQ. The DNA for the CDR3 is TGCGCCAGCAGCTCCGGGACAGCGAACACCGGGGAGCTGTTTTTT. Translation gives CASSSGTANTGELFF.

This clone was seen at least ten times. The sample carries other DNA sequences with the same CDR3. The rearrangement uses TRBV6-6 and TRBJ1-5, with a possible D match to TRBD1 (6 bases). Trimming pared 5 bases from V and 7 bases from J, leaving 12 bases between. The length of the CDR3 is 13 residues. Germline V CDR1 and CDR2: MNHNY, SVGAGI (reference sequence). The CDR3 loop is CASSPYREQPQHF. CDR3 nucleotide sequence: TGTGCCAGCAGTCCATACAGGGAACAGCCCCAGCATTTT.

This chain links TRBV6-6 with TRBJ2-7; D is undetermined. Germline V lookup: CDR1 MNHNY, CDR2 SVGAGI (reference sequence). V gave up 2 bases and J gave up 2 bases, with 7 bases separating them. CDR3 size: 13 residues. CDR3 amino acids: CASSYGKTYEQYF. As DNA, the CDR3 is TGTGCCAGCAGTTACGGGAAGACCTACGAGCAGTACTTC.

To note about this clone: This likely came from a read error, as a far larger clone is one base away. The rearrangement links TRBV25-1 to TRBJ2-4; 8 bases match TRBD2. Germline CDR1 and CDR2: MGHDK and SYGVNS. The CDR3 loop spans 17 amino acids. The CDR3: CASSGRVAGSAKNIQHF. CDR3 DNA sequence: TGTGCCAGCAGTGGACGGGTAGCGGGATCAGCCAAAAACATTCAGCACTTC.

The chain combines TRBV9 with TRBJ2-7; possible D gene TRBD1, 5 bases. Trimming removed 0 bases at V and 7 bases at J, with 11 bases between. The CDR3 is 13 residues long. CDR1 and CDR2 (germline): SGDLS, YYNGEE. CDR3 DNA sequence: TGTGCCAGCAGCGTAGCTGACAGTCGGGAGCAGTACTTC. Translating gives CASSVADSREQYF. The whole variable domain, filled in from reference TRBV9 and TRBJ2-7, reads DSGVTQTPKHLITATGQRVTLRCSPRSGDLSVYWYQQSLDQGLQFLIQYYNGEERAKGNILERFSAQQFPDLHSELNLSSLELGDSALYFCASSVADSREQYFGPGTRLTVT.

V usage is TRBV29-1 and J usage is TRBJ2-7, with 15 bases matching TRBD2. V shed 3 bases and J 2 bases; nucleotides not matched to a gene: 5. The CDR3 covers 16 residues. The V gene's germline CDR1 is SQVTM and CDR2 ANQGSEA. Here the CDR3 reads CSVEGLAGGPAYEQYF. The CDR3 DNA reads as TGCAGCGTTGAGGGACTAGCGGGAGGCCCTGCCTACGAGCAGTACTTC.

The chain links TRBV9 to TRBJ2-7; TRBD2 might be the D (6 bases). V gave up 4 bases and J gave up 0 bases, with 14 bases separating them. CDR3 length equals 15 residues. Germline V lookup: CDR1 SGDLS, CDR2 YYNGEE. The CDR3 is CASSPMERASYEQYF. The CDR3 DNA reads as TGTGCCAGCAGCCCCATGGAGCGGGCCTCCTACGAGCAGTACTTC.

This sequence joins TRBV5-1 and TRBJ2-7; D possibly matches TRBD1 or TRBD2 (5 bases each). Germline V gene data show CDR1 as SGHRS and CDR2 as YFSETQ. The CDR3 sequence is 14 residues long. V dropped 7 bases and J dropped 5 bases, with 19 bases sitting between them. Written as DNA, the CDR3 is TGCGCCAGCGGCGGACTGGGGGTGTATGACGAGCAGTACTTC. Protein: CASGGLGVYDEQYF.

The chain recombines TRBV30 with TRBJ1-5; TRBD1 aligns across 10 bases. CDR1 and CDR2 from the germline V gene are GTSNPN and SVGIG (reference sequence). The CDR3 extends over 16 amino acids. Trimming cost V 0 bases and J 5 bases; bases outside gene matches: 7. The CDR3 region is CAWSVRTGTGDQPQHF. DNA of the CDR3: TGTGCCTGGAGTGTACGCACCGGGACAGGGGATCAGCCCCAGCATTTT.

This clone came up once. The V and J genes are TRBV11-2 and TRBJ2-1; 8 nucleotides line up with TRBD2. The germline V gene has CDR1 SGHAT and CDR2 FQNNGV. This CDR3 spans 19 amino acids. The V gene end was trimmed by 5 bases and the J gene end by 7 bases; junction bases not matched to a gene: 22. This CDR3 is CASSPSWGGAGVVQNEQFF. The DNA for the CDR3 is TGTGCCAGCAGCCCATCATGGGGTGGAGCGGGAGTTGTGCAAAATGAGCAGTTCTTC.

The gene calls are TRBV29-1 and TRBJ2-1; 10 bases map to TRBD1. In germline, CDR1 is SQVTM, CDR2 ANQGSEA. This CDR3 is built from 13 residues. The trim removed 7 bases at V and 8 bases at J, leaving 8 bases unmatched. CDR3 residues: CSAKTGGIDEQFF. The CDR3 nucleotides are TGCAGCGCCAAGACAGGGGGCATCGATGAGCAGTTCTTC.

Regarding this clone: A far larger clone is one base from this, pointing to a likely read error. V is TRBV4-1 and J is TRBJ2-2, with TRBD2 identical over 8 bases. CDR3 length equals 16 residues. Germline V gives CDR1 MGHRA, CDR2 YSYEKL. The CDR3 loop is CASSRSGREDTEELFF. CDR3 sequence (DNA): TGTGCCAGCAGCCGCAGCGGGAGAGAGGACACCGAGGAGCTGTTTTTT.

This rearrangement joins TRBV4-2 to TRBJ1-3; TRBD1 agrees at 8 bases. CDR1 and CDR2 (germline): LGHNA, YNFKEQ. Trimming cost V 3 bases and J 1 base; bases outside gene matches: 5. This CDR3 spans 16 amino acids. The chain's CDR3 is CASSQPGTGSGNTIYF. Here the CDR3 DNA reads TGTGCCAGCAGCCAGCCCGGGACAGGTTCTGGAAACACCATATATTTT.

The rearrangement joins TRBV28 to TRBJ1-3; TRBD1 agrees at 7 bases. Losses at the gene ends were 5 bases for V and 0 bases for J; bases not matched to a gene: 7. The CDR3 is 16 residues long. Germline assignment: CDR1 MDHEN and CDR2 SYDVKM. The CDR3 spells CASSPTGWSSGNTIYF. The CDR3 DNA reads as TGTGCCAGCAGTCCGACAGGGTGGAGCTCTGGAAACACCATATATTTT.

The rearrangement uses TRBV6-1 and TRBJ1-5; D is unclear. CDR1 and CDR2 (germline): MNHNS, SASEGT. V dropped 3 bases and J dropped 7 bases, with 16 bases sitting between them. The CDR3 has 15 residues. CDR3 coding DNA: TGTGCCAGCAGTGATTCTGCTTCAAGGCAACAGCCCCAGCATTTT. The encoded protein is CASSDSASRQQPQHF.